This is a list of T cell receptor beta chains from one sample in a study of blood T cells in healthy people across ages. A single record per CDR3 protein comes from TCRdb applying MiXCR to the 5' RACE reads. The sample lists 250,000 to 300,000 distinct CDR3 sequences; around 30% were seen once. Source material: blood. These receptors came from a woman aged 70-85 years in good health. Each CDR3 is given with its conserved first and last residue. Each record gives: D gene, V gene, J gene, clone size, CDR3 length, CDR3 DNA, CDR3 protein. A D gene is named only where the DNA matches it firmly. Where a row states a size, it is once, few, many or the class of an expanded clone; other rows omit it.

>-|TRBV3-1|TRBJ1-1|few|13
TGTGCCAGCAGCCAATATGGTCGCACTGAAGCTTTCTTT
CASSQYGRTEAFF
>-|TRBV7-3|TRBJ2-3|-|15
TGTGCCAGCAGCCCCCAGGGGTTGAGGGCAGATACGCAGTATTTT
CASSPQGLRADTQYF
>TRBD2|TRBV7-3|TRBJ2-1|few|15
TGTGCCAGCAGCTTAAGGGGGACTACTAACAATGAGCAGTTCTTC
CASSLRGTTNNEQFF
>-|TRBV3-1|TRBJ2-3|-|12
TGTGCCAGCAGAGCGAGCCCAGATACGCAGTATTTT
CASRASPDTQYF
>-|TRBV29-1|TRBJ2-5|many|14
TGCAGCGTCATAGGACACGCGGGGTCAGAGACCCAGTACTTC
CSVIGHAGSETQYF
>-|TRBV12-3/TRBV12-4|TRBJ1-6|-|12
TGTGCCAGCAGTTTTGAGAATTCACCCCTCCACTTT
CASSFENSPLHF
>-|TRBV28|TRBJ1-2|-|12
TGTGCCAGCGTCTCGGGGAACTATGGCTACACCTTC
CASVSGNYGYTF
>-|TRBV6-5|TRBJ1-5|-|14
TGTGCCAGCAGTTACGAGCCCAGGGAGGATACGCAGCATTTT
CASSYEPREDTQHF
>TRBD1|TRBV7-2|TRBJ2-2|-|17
TGTGCCAGCAGGCTGAGGGCGGGACAGGGGGTGAGGAGGGAGCTGTTTTTT
CASRLRAGQGVRRELFF
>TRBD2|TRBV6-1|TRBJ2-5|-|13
TGTGCCAGCATTCGACTAGCGGGAGGGTTGGAGTTCTTC
CASIRLAGGLEFF
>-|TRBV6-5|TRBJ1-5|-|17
TGTGCCAGCAGTTACTCGACTGCGACATCAGGCAATCAGCCCCAGCATTTT
CASSYSTATSGNQPQHF
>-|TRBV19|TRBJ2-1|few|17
TGTGCCAGTAGTAAATCTGGGACCTTTAGCTCCTACAATGAGCAGTTCTTC
CASSKSGTFSSYNEQFF
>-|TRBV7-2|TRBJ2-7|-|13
TGTGCCAGCAGCTTAGCTCCGGGGTATGAGCAGTACTTC
CASSLAPGYEQYF
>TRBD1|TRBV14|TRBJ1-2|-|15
TGTGCCAGCAGCCAAGTCATTGGACAGGGATATGGCTACACCTTC
CASSQVIGQGYGYTF
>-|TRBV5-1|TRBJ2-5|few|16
TGCGCCAGCAGCTCGAAAACAGGGTTAGGGGCAGAGACCCAGTACTTC
CASSSKTGLGAETQYF
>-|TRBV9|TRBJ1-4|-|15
TGTGCCAGCAGCCCTAGGGGGGTCAAGGGTGAAAAACTGTTTTTT
CASSPRGVKGEKLFF
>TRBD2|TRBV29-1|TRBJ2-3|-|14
TGCAGCGTAACTAGCGGGGGGTCCACAGATACGCAGTATTTT
CSVTSGGSTDTQYF
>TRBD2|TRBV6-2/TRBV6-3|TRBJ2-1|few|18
TGTGCCAGCAGTACAGACGGCGGACTAGCGGGACCGGACGATGAGCAGTTCTTC
CASSTDGGLAGPDDEQFF
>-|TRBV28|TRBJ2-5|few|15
TGTGCCAGCAGTTTACACCGGGACTTCCAAGAGACCCAGTACTTC
CASSLHRDFQETQYF
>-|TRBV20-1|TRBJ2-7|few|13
TGCAGTGCTAAGACGGAGCTTACCTACGAGCAGTACTTC
CSAKTELTYEQYF
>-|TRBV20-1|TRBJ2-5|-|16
TGCAGTGCTAGAGAGGGGGTAGGGGCTACCCGGGGTAAGCAGTACTTC
CSAREGVGATRGKQYF
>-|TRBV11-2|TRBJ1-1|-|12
-
CASILGGTEAFF
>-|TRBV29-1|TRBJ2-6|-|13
TGCAGCGTCGGCACTTATGGGGCCAACGTCCTGACTTTC
CSVGTYGANVLTF
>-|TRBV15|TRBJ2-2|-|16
TGTGCCACCAGCCTCGCCGGACCGGCGAACACCGGGGAGCTGTTTTTT
CATSLAGPANTGELFF
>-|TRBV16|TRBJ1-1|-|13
TGTGCCAGCAGCCCTGAGGGGACGACTGAAGCTTTCTTT
CASSPEGTTEAFF
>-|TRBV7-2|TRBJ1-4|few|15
TGTGCCAGCAGCTTCCAGGGGAAAGGGAATGAAAAACTGTTTTTT
CASSFQGKGNEKLFF
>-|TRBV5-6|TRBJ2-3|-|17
TGTGCCAGCAGCTTGGCCTGGAATAGCGGACATACAGATACGCAGTATTTT
CASSLAWNSGHTDTQYF
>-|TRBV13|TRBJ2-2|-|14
TGTGCCAGCATCAGGACTACGAACACCGGGGAGCTGTTTTTT
CASIRTTNTGELFF
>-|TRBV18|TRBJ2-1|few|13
TGTGCCAGCTCACCGGACACCGACAATGAGCAGTTCTTC
CASSPDTDNEQFF
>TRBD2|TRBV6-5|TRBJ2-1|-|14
TGTGCCAGCAGTTATAGCGGGAGTCACAATGAGCAGTTCTTC
CASSYSGSHNEQFF
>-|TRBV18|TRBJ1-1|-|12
TGTGCCAGCTCACTGTCAGGGTCTGAAGCTTTCTTT
CASSLSGSEAFF
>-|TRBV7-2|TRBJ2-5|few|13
TGTGCCAGCAGCTTGGGGCTGTGGGAGACCCAGTACTTC
CASSLGLWETQYF
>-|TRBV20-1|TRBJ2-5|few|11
TGCAGTGCTAGACCCCGGGAGACCCAGTACTTC
CSARPRETQYF
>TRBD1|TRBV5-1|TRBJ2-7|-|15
TGCGCCAGCAGCCCAAACAGGGGAGAGGGTTACGAGCAGTACTTC
CASSPNRGEGYEQYF
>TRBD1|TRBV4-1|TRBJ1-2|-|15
TGCGCCAGCAGCCAAGGAGAGGCAGGGGGATATGGCTACACCTTC
CASSQGEAGGYGYTF
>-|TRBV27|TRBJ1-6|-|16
TGTGCCAGCAGTCCCATGACTACTCGGGCTAATTCACCCCTTCACTTT
CASSPMTTRANSPLHF
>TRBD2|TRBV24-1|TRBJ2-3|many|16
TGTGCCACCAGTGATTCGAGCGGGAGCCGAAGGAATACGCAGTATTTT
CATSDSSGSRRNTQYF
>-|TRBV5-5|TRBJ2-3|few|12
TGTGCCAGCAGCTTGGTGGTGGATACGCAGTATTTT
CASSLVVDTQYF
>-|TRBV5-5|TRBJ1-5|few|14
TGTGCCAGCAGCTTGGGAGGGGTTAACCAGCCCCAGCATTTT
CASSLGGVNQPQHF
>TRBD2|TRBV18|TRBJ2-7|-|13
TGTGCCAGCTCACCGGGACTAAGGAACGAGCAGTACTTC
CASSPGLRNEQYF
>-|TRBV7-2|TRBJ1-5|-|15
TGTGCCAGCAGCTTAACTTGGGCGCAAGGACAGCCCCAGCATTTT
CASSLTWAQGQPQHF
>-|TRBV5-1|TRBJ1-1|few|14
TGCGCCAACAGCCCAGGGGACCAGAACACTGAAGCTTTCTTT
CANSPGDQNTEAFF
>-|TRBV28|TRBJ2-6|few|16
TGTGCCAGCAGCTCAGGAGGGGGGTCTGGGGCCAACGTCCTGACTTTC
CASSSGGGSGANVLTF
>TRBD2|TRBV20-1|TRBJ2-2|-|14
TGCAGTTCATACCCTAGCGGGAGCCCCGGGGAGCTGTTTTTT
CSSYPSGSPGELFF
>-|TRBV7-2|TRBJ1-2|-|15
TGTGCCAGCAGCTTAATTCCCACAGGGAACTATGGCTACACCTTC
CASSLIPTGNYGYTF
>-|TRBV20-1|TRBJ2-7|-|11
TGCAGTGCTAAGGACAGCTACGAGCAGTACTTC
CSAKDSYEQYF
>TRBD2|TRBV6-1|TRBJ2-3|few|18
TGTGCCAGCAGTGAAGCGCTCGAGCGGCTAGCGGGGGCAGATACGCAGTATTTT
CASSEALERLAGADTQYF
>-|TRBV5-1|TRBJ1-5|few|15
TGCGCCAGCAGCACCGGGACGGATAGCAATCAGCCCCAGCATTTT
CASSTGTDSNQPQHF
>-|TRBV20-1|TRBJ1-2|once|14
TGCAGTGCGGGGAGCCGGGGTGAAGACTATGGCTACACCTTC
CSAGSRGEDYGYTF
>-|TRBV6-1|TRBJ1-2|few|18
TGTGCCAGCTTAGGGACAAAACGGGCCCTCCGGGCTAACTATGGCTACACCTTC
CASLGTKRALRANYGYTF
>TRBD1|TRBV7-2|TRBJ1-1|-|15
TGTGCCAGCAGCCCCCCGGACAGGTTATCCACTGAAGCTTTCTTT
CASSPPDRLSTEAFF
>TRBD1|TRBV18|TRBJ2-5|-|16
TGTGCCAGCTCACGGGTCGGACAGGGCTACGCGGAGACCCAGTACTTC
CASSRVGQGYAETQYF
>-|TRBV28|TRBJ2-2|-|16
TGTGCCAGCAGTTTCTGGGCGGATCCGAACACCGGGGAGCTGTTTTTT
CASSFWADPNTGELFF
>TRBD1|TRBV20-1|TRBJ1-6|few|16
TGCAGTGCTAGACAACAGGGGGCGCAAGGGAATTCACCCCTCCACTTT
CSARQQGAQGNSPLHF
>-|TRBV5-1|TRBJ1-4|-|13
TGCGCCAGCAGCTGGCGACGGGGTGAGGAACTGTTTTTT
CASSWRRGEELFF